These 27 T cell receptor beta chains were sequenced from one sample in a study of OX40 agonist ivuxolimab in advanced cancers. Using immunoSEQ multiplex PCR, the repertoire was profiled, and TCRdb retains in-frame clones only, with some absent. The sample records some 140,000 clones, roughly 91% being singletons. The sample in question was CD4+ or CD8+ T cells sorted from blood, obtained in a trial of the OX40 agonist ivuxolimab. Source of these receptors: an adult with an advanced solid tumor such as melanoma, head and neck, liver or kidney cancer.

This chain uses TRBV7-2 with TRBJ2-7; possible D gene TRBD2, 5 bases. V lost 5 bases and J 4 bases, leaving 9 bases between the germline ends. Germline loops: CDR1 SGHTA, CDR2 FQGNSA. CDR3 length equals 12 residues. The CDR3 nucleotides read TGTGCCAGCAGCCTTACTAGGTACGAGCAGTACTTC. Its protein product is CASSLTRYEQYF.

The rearrangement joins TRBV5-6 to TRBJ2-7, with 11 bases identical to TRBD2. The CDR3 runs 16 residues. Germline CDR1 SGHDT, CDR2 YYEEEE. V was clipped by 4 bases and J by 2 bases; unmatched bases: 8. The CDR3 bases are TGTGCCAGCAGCCCGGCCGGGACTAGCGGCGCCTACGAGCAGTACTTC. It is translated as CASSPAGTSGAYEQYF.

The gene calls are TRBV27 and TRBJ1-5, with TRBD1 identical over 8 bases. Germline V gives CDR1 MNHEY, CDR2 SMNVEV (reference sequence). The V segment lost 6 bases and the J segment 1 base; nucleotides outside the gene matches: 8. The CDR3 loop spans 16 amino acids. The CDR3 sequence: CASRTQGVSSNQPQHF. CDR3 nucleotide sequence: TGTGCCAGCAGAACACAGGGGGTTTCGAGCAATCAGCCCCAGCATTTT.

The rearrangement uses TRBV19 and TRBJ1-1, with D maybe TRBD1 (6 bases). Germline loops: CDR1 LNHDA, CDR2 SQIVND (reference sequence). There are 14 residues in the CDR3. V gave up 6 bases and J gave up 3 bases, with 14 bases separating them. The CDR3 loop reads CASSKGDRYTEAFF. CDR3 nucleotides: TGTGCCAGTAGCAAGGGAGACAGGTACACTGAAGCTTTCTTT.

The chain combines TRBV7-2 with TRBJ2-1, with D perhaps matching TRBD2 (6 bases). From germline, CDR1 is SGHTA and CDR2 FQGNSA. There are 14 residues in the CDR3. Trimming removed 2 bases from V and 9 bases from J, with 14 bases in between. CDR3 nucleotides: TGTGCCAGCAGCTTACGGGACTCGTTAGGTGAGCAGTTCTTC. Translation: CASSLRDSLGEQFF.

The rearrangement links TRBV6-5 to TRBJ2-7; TRBD2 agrees at 7 bases. The CDR3 has 13 amino acids. The trim removed 7 bases at V and 2 bases at J, leaving 5 bases unmatched. The V gene's germline CDR1 is MNHEY and CDR2 SVGAGI. CDR3 residues: CASMGGVAYEQYF. The CDR3 bases are TGTGCCAGCATGGGAGGGGTCGCCTACGAGCAGTACTTC.

This chain joins TRBV28 and TRBJ2-7; TRBD2 might be the D (6 bases). The CDR3 contains 16 residues. Trimming stripped 4 bases from V and 2 bases from J, with 18 bases between. Per the germline V gene, CDR1 is MDHEN and CDR2 is SYDVKM. CDR3 DNA sequence: TGTGCCAGCAGTTCCGGGGACTCTCGAAGCACCTACGAGCAGTACTTC. It is translated as CASSSGDSRSTYEQYF. Together with reference TRBV28 and TRBJ2-7, the CDR3 gives the full variable domain: DVKVTQSSRYLVKRTGEKVFLECVQDMDHENMFWYRQDPGLGLRLIYFSYDVKMKEKGDIPEGYSVSREKKERFSLILESASTNQTSMYLCASSSGDSRSTYEQYFGPGTRLTVT.

This clone was detected a few times. The chain joins TRBV10-3 to TRBJ1-1; D is perhaps TRBD1 (6 bases). V lost 8 bases and J lost 2, with 12 bases in between. There are 13 residues in the CDR3. CDR1 is ENHRY and CDR2 is SYGVKD in the germline V gene. Here the CDR3 DNA reads TGTGCCATCGGGGGCGTAAAAAACACTGAAGCTTTCTTT. Amino acids: CAIGGVKNTEAFF.

This chain's CDR3 is CASSLSQGAMANTIYF. Here the CDR3 DNA reads TGTGCCAGCAGCTTGTCACAGGGGGCGATGGCTAACACCATATATTTT. The chain combines TRBV9 with TRBJ1-3, with 9 nucleotides matching TRBD1. This CDR3 is 16 amino acids long. Germline assignment: CDR1 SGDLS and CDR2 YYNGEE. The J segment lost 7 bases and the V segment lost 4 bases, leaving 12 bases of the junction unmatched.

The gene calls are TRBV19 and TRBJ2-5; 12 positions match TRBD1. The germline V gene encodes CDR1 LNHDA and CDR2 SQIVND (reference sequence). Losses at the gene ends were 5 bases for V and 4 bases for J; bases not matched to a gene: 5. The CDR3 extends over 15 amino acids. CDR3 sequence: CASSQGQGARETQYF. In DNA, the CDR3 is TGTGCCAGTAGTCAGGGACAGGGGGCGCGAGAGACCCAGTACTTC.

The chain uses TRBV7-2 and TRBJ2-3; D might be TRBD1 (5 bases). The CDR3 is made up of 16 amino acids. V was pared by 1 base and J by 3 bases, with 14 bases between. Germline V lookup: CDR1 SGHTA, CDR2 FQGNSA. The chain's CDR3 is CASSLVPARGTDTQYF. DNA of the CDR3: TGTGCCAGCAGCTTAGTCCCAGCTAGGGGTACAGATACGCAGTATTTT.

The chain combines TRBV20-1 with TRBJ2-7, with D hard to call. The V gene lost 2 bases and the J gene lost 4 bases, with 6 bases spanning the gap. Germline V gene sequence: CDR1 DFQATT, CDR2 SNEGSKA (reference sequence). This CDR3 spans 11 amino acids. The CDR3 protein is CSARLHYEQYF. The CDR3 nucleotides read TGCAGTGCTAGACTACATTACGAGCAGTACTTC.

The V call is TRBV27, the J call TRBJ1-1, with D possibly TRBD1 on 5 matching bases. Germline CDR1 is MNHEY and CDR2 is SMNVEV (reference sequence). There are 17 residues in the CDR3. Trimming pared 4 bases from V and 5 bases from J, leaving 23 bases between. CDR3 bases: TGTGCCAGCAGTTCCTCACCCACAGGAAACCGAGGGACTGAAGCTTTCTTT. Its translation: CASSSSPTGNRGTEAFF.

This chain joins TRBV21-1 and TRBJ2-7. TRBV21-1 is an annotated pseudogene. This CDR3 comprises 16 residues. DNA of the CDR3: TGTGCCAGCAGCAAAGCGGAGCCAGGCTATACCTACGAGCAGTACTTC. Encoded protein: CASSKAEPGYTYEQYF.

The genes are TRBV9 and TRBJ1-2, with D hard to call. The germline gives CDR1 SGDLS, CDR2 YYNGEE. Trimming pared 4 bases from V and 5 bases from J, leaving 15 bases between. The CDR3 covers 14 residues. CDR3 DNA: TGTGCCAGCAGCCCCACCCGGTTATTTTATGGCTACACCTTC. Translation gives CASSPTRLFYGYTF. Full variable domain (rest looked up from reference TRBV9 and TRBJ1-2): DSGVTQTPKHLITATGQRVTLRCSPRSGDLSVYWYQQSLDQGLQFLIQYYNGEERAKGNILERFSAQQFPDLHSELNLSSLELGDSALYFCASSPTRLFYGYTFGSGTRLTVV.

The chain combines TRBV6-5 with TRBJ1-2; TRBD1 matches at 8 bases. Germline assignment: CDR1 MNHEY and CDR2 SVGAGI. The CDR3 totals 13 residues. V dropped 5 bases and J dropped 8; count of bases not matched to a gene: 7. The chain's CDR3 is CASSPDRVHGYTF. CDR3 DNA sequence: TGTGCCAGCAGTCCGGACAGGGTGCACGGCTACACCTTC.

The chain uses TRBV5-4 and TRBJ2-5; TRBD1 is a possible D gene (6 bases). Germline CDR1 SGHNT, CDR2 YYREEE (reference sequence). The CDR3 runs 14 residues. The V and J ends lost 0 bases and 1 base respectively, with 7 bases between them. The CDR3 is CASSLADSQETQYF. In DNA form, the CDR3 reads TGTGCCAGCAGCTTGGCGGACAGCCAAGAGACCCAGTACTTC.

The CDR3 region has the DNA TGTGCCAGCAGTGTGTTGGGGGAGACCCAGTACTTC. Translated: CASSVLGETQYF. The gene calls are TRBV2 and TRBJ2-5; D is uncertain. The CDR3 totals 12 residues. Germline CDR1 and CDR2: SNHLY and FYNNEI. Trimming cost V 4 bases and J 5 bases, with 8 bases left between them. The complete variable domain, with remaining parts taken from reference TRBV2 and TRBJ2-5, reads EPEVTQTPSHQVTQMGQEVILRCVPISNHLYFYWYRQILGQKVEFLVSFYNNEISEKSEIFDDQFSVERPDGSNFTLKIRSTKLEDSAMYFCASSVLGETQYFGPGTRLLVL.

The rearrangement uses TRBV2 and TRBJ1-5, with TRBD1 identical over 8 bases. The CDR3 contains 16 residues. Germline CDR1 SNHLY, CDR2 FYNNEI. V gave up 5 bases and J gave up 0 bases; unmatched junction bases: 6. The CDR3 reads CASSPRGQVSNQPQHF. CDR3 bases: TGTGCCAGCAGTCCCCGGGGACAGGTTAGCAATCAGCCCCAGCATTTT.

Note on this clone: Sequence at one end of the junction differs from germline and may be a read error. J is TRBJ2-5 and V is TRBV2; possibly TRBD1 for D (5 bases). Germline V CDR1 and CDR2: SNHLY, FYNNEI. CDR3 length equals 12 residues. The CDR3 loop reads CASRQDQDTQYF. The DNA of the CDR3 is TGTGCCAGCAGACAGGACCAAGATACCCAGTACTTC.

J is TRBJ2-5 and V is TRBV4-1; 8 positions agree with TRBD2. CDR1 is MGHRA, CDR2 YSYEKL, per germline. J gave up 5 bases and V 3 bases, and 14 bases lay outside the gene matches. This CDR3 comprises 17 residues. CDR3 loop: CASSQLPPLAGGETQYF. Written as DNA, the CDR3 is TGCGCCAGCAGCCAGTTACCTCCCCTAGCGGGCGGGGAGACCCAGTACTTC.

J is TRBJ1-1 and V is TRBV27; no firm D call. The CDR3 runs to 14 residues. Germline CDR1 and CDR2: MNHEY and SMNVEV (reference sequence). Trimming cost V 2 bases and J 3 bases, with 10 bases left between them. Here the CDR3 DNA reads TGTGCCAGCAGTTTACGGCTATTTGACACTGAAGCTTTCTTT. Residues: CASSLRLFDTEAFF.

This chain links TRBV18 with TRBJ1-4, with TRBD1 matching 7 bases. Losses at the gene ends were 3 bases for V and 2 bases for J; bases not matched to a gene: 9. The CDR3 extends over 17 amino acids. Germline CDR1 KGHSH, CDR2 LQKENI. The CDR3 region has the DNA TGTGCCAGCTCACCGGCGAAAGAGGGGGCCACTAATGAAAAACTGTTTTTT. This translates into CASSPAKEGATNEKLFF.

This sequence joins TRBV28 and TRBJ2-7, with TRBD2 identical over 9 bases. CDR1 MDHEN and CDR2 SYDVKM come from the germline V gene. The CDR3 sequence is 13 residues long. Trimming at V came to 6 bases and at J to 4 bases, leaving 4 bases not matched to a gene. CDR3 coding DNA: TGTGCCAGCAGGCCGGGACTAGCTTACGAGCAGTACTTC. Encoded protein: CASRPGLAYEQYF.

The genes are TRBV6-5 and TRBJ1-5; D ambiguous. The CDR3 consists of 15 residues. V lost 0 bases, J lost 1 base, and 7 bases lay in between. Per the germline V gene, CDR1 is MNHEY and CDR2 is SVGAGI. CDR3 sequence (DNA): TGTGCCAGCAGTTACTCTTACGAAAGCAATCAGCCCCAGCATTTT. Its protein product is CASSYSYESNQPQHF.

The rearrangement joins TRBV7-2 to TRBJ2-7, with D unclear. Between the trimmed V and J ends, which lost 7 bases and 5 bases, there was a span of 18 bases. CDR1 is SGHTA and CDR2 is FQGNSA in the germline V gene. The CDR3 is 14 residues long. The CDR3: CASTLTGAPHEQYF. Here the CDR3 DNA reads TGTGCCAGCACTTTGACCGGAGCCCCACACGAGCAGTACTTC.

The table lists this clone with a count of one. V and J are TRBV18 and TRBJ1-1, with a tentative D call TRBD1 (6 bases). Deletions cut 4 bases from V and 4 bases from J, with 22 bases between. Per the germline V gene, CDR1 is KGHSH and CDR2 is LQKENI. This CDR3 has 17 residues. In DNA, the CDR3 is TGTGCCAGCTCACTGTCGGGGGCGACGGTTTTATTCACTGAAGCTTTCTTT. Residues: CASSLSGATVLFTEAFF.